This T cell receptor beta chain came from a study of blood T cell repertoires in COVID-19. Across the whole study: Acute and convalescent COVID-19 specimens originated in the United States, Italy and Spain. T cells, B-cell-depleted T cells, or PBMCs provided the cDNA or gDNA that served as material.

Per the original methods: How many nucleated cells were present was estimated from reference gene primer amplification. TCRdb's copy holds only in-frame clones and misses some; the assay was immunoSEQ multiplex PCR. The V and J calls and clone size come from that table; D and trimming were worked out from the DNA. The sample lists about 180,000 clones; around 89% were seen once. V dropped 5 bases and J dropped 8 bases, with 13 bases sitting between them. The CDR3 has 14 amino acids. Germline CDR1 and CDR2: SGHVS and FQNEAQ. This clonotype was sampled from a woman aged 25 to 39 with acute or convalescent COVID-19. This chain uses TRBV7-8 with TRBJ1-6; perhaps TRBD1 as D (6 bases). The sequenced sample was peripheral blood. The CDR3 region is CASSETGRDSPLHF. The CDR3 region has the DNA TGTGCCAGCAGCGAGACAGGTAGGGATTCACCCCTCCACTTT.